This entry is about one TCR beta chain. The trim removed 6 bases at V and 6 bases at J, leaving 11 bases unmatched. The CDR3 has 16 amino acids. The V gene's germline CDR1 is MNHEY and CDR2 SMNVEV (reference sequence). This specimen belongs to a study of blood T cell repertoires in COVID-19. Study-wide background: Samples came from the United States, Italy and Spain, spanning acute and convalescent COVID-19. Sources were T cells, B-cell-depleted T cells, or PBMCs; the material itself was cDNA or gDNA.

In the original workflow: Amplification with reference gene primers provided the estimates of nucleated cell counts. Using immunoSEQ multiplex PCR, the repertoire was profiled, and TCRdb retains in-frame clones only, with some absent. D and trimming were read from the DNA, whereas the V and J calls and clone size are those reported in that table. Of fewer than 250,000 clones listed, 80% to 90% were seen once; the top ten hold 4.7%. The sample comprised peripheral blood. V and J are TRBV27 and TRBJ2-2; TRBD1 aligns across 9 bases. This clonotype was sampled from a woman aged 70-85 years with acute or convalescent COVID-19. CDR3 residues: CASREPGQGSSGELFF. DNA for the CDR3: TGTGCCAGCAGGGAACCGGGACAGGGTAGTTCCGGGGAGCTGTTTTTT.